What follows is one T cell receptor beta chain and its context. The V end was cut by 3 bases, the J end by 0 bases, with 6 bases between. Germline V gene lookup returns CDR1 SQVTM and CDR2 ANQGSEA. This CDR3 region has 13 residues. Once RNA had been extracted, it was reverse transcribed into cDNA to act as the sequencing template. Profiling relied on immunoSEQ multiplex PCR, and the TCRdb table lists in-frame clones only, not all of them. The top ten clones hold 1% to 1.5% of a sample with about 97,000 clones, more than 35% of them seen once. Lesional scalp tissue (obtained by punch biopsy) and peripheral blood were collected from alopecia areata patients. This entry belongs to a study of CD8+ T cells in alopecia areata.

The sequence was obtained from a human donor with alopecia areata. Sequenced input: CD4+ T cells sorted from blood. This chain uses TRBV29-1 with TRBJ1-3; D gene unclear. CDR3 in DNA: TGCAGCGTTGAGGCAGTCTCTGGAAACACCATATATTTT. Translating it yields CSVEAVSGNTIYF. Full variable domain (outside the CDR3, taken from reference TRBV29-1 and TRBJ1-3): SAVISQKPSRDICQRGTSLTIQCQVDSQVTMMFWYRQQPGQSLTLIATANQGSEATYESGFVIDKFPISRPNLTFSTLTVSNMSPEDSSIYLCSVEAVSGNTIYFGEGSWLTVV.